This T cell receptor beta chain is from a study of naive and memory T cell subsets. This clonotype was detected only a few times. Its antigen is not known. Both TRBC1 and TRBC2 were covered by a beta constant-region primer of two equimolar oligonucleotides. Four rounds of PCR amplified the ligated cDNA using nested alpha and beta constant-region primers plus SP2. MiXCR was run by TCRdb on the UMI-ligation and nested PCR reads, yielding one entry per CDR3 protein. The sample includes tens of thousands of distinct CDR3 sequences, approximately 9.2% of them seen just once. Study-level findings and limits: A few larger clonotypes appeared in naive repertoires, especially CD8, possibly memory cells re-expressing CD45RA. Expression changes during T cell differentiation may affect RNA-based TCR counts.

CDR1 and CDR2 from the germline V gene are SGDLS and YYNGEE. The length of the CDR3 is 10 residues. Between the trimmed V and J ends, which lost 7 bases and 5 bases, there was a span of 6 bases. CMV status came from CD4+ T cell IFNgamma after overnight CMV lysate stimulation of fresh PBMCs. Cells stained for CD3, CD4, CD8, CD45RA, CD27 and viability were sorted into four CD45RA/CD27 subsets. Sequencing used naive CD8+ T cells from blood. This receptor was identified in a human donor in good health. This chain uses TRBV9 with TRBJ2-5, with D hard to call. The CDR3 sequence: CASGGETQYF. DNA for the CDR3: TGTGCCAGCGGTGGCGAGACCCAGTACTTC. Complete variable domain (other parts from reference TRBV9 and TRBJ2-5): DSGVTQTPKHLITATGQRVTLRCSPRSGDLSVYWYQQSLDQGLQFLIQYYNGEERAKGNILERFSAQQFPDLHSELNLSSLELGDSALYFCASGGETQYFGPGTRLLVL.